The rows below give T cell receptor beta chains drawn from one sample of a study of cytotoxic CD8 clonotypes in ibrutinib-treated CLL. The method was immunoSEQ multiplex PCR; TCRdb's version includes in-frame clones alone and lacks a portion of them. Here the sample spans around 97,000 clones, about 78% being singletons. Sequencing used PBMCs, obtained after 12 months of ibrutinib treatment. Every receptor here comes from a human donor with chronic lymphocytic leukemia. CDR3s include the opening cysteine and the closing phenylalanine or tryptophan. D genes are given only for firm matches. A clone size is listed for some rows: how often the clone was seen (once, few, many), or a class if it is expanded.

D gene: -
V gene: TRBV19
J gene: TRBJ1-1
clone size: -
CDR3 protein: CASSTRQNTEAFF
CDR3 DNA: TGTGCCAGTAGTACCCGACAGAACACTGAAGCTTTCTTT

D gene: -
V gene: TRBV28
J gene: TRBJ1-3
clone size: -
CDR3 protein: CASSLAGPSGNTIYF
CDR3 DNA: TGTGCCAGCAGTTTGGCAGGCCCCTCTGGAAACACCATATATTTT

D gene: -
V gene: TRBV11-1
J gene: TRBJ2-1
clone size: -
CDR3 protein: CASGPGSSYNEQFF
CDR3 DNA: TGTGCCTCAGGGCCGGGAAGCTCCTACAATGAGCAGTTCTTC

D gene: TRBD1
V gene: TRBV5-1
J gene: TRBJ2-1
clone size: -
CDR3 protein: CASSVKTGTDYNNEQFF
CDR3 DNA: TGCGCCAGCAGCGTGAAAACCGGGACAGACTACAACAATGAGCAGTTCTTC

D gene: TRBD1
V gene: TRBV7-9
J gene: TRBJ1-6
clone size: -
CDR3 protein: CASSSPGGGGSYNSPLHF
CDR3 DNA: TGTGCCAGCAGCTCTCCAGGGGGCGGGGGATCCTATAATTCACCCCTCCACTTT

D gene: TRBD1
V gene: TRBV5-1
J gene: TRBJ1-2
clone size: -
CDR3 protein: CASSSTGTGGHGYTF
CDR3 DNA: TGCGCCAGCAGCTCGACCGGGACAGGGGGGCATGGCTACACCTTC

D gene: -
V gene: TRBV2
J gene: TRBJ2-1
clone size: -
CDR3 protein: CASIEGFSYNEQFF
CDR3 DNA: TGTGCCAGCATTGAGGGGTTCTCCTACAATGAGCAGTTCTTC

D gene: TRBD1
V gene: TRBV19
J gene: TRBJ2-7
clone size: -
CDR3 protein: CASSIKQGAVEQYF
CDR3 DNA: TGTGCCAGTAGTATTAAACAGGGGGCCGTCGAGCAGTACTTC

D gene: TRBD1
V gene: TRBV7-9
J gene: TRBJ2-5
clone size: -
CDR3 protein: CASSPGQSVQETQYF
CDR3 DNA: TGTGCCAGCAGCCCGGGACAGTCCGTCCAAGAGACCCAGTACTTC

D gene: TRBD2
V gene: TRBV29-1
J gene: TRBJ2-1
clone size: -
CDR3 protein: CSVGLAGYEQFF
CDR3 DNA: TGCAGCGTTGGGCTAGCGGGGTATGAGCAGTTCTTC

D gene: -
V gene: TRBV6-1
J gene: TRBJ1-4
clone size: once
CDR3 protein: CASMSGRRGNEKLFF
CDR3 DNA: TGTGCCAGCATGTCGGGGCGCCGGGGTAATGAAAAACTGTTTTTT

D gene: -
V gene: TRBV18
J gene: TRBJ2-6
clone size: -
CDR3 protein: CASSPDNSGANVLTF
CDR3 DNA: TGTGCCAGCTCACCAGACAACTCTGGGGCCAACGTCCTGACTTTC

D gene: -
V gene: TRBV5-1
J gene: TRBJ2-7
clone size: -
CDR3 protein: CASSSDPYEQYF
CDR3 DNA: TGCGCCAGCAGCTCCGACCCCTACGAGCAGTACTTC

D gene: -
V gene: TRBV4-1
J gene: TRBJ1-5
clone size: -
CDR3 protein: CASSLQDVDQPQHF
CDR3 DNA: TGCGCCAGCAGCCTCCAGGACGTGGATCAGCCCCAGCATTTT

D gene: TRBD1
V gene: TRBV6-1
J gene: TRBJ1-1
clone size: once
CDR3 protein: CASSETGKNTEAFF
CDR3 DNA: TGTGCCAGCAGTGAGACAGGGAAGAACACTGAAGCTTTCTTT

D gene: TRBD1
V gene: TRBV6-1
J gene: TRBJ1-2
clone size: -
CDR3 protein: CASSPMTGTTSYTF
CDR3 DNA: TGTGCCAGCAGCCCAATGACAGGGACGACTAGCTACACCTTC

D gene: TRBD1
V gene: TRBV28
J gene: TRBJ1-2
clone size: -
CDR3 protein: CASSLNRGGYGYTF
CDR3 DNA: TGTGCCAGCAGTTTAAACAGGGGGGGCTATGGCTACACCTTC

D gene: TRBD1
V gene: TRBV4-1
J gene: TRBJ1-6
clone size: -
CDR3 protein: CASSQSGTVNSPLHF
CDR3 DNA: TGCGCCAGCAGCCAGTCCGGGACAGTTAATTCACCCCTCCACTTT

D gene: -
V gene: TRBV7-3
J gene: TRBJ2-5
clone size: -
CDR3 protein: CASSMGPRETQYF
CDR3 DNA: TGTGCCAGCAGCATGGGACCCCGAGAGACCCAGTACTTC

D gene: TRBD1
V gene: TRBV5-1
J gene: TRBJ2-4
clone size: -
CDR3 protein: CASSLDLGQGIQYF
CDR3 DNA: TGCGCCAGCAGCTTGGACCTGGGACAGGGGATTCAGTACTTC

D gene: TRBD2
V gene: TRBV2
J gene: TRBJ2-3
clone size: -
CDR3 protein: CASRAKTSGGAGTQYF
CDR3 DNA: TGTGCCAGCAGGGCAAAGACTAGCGGGGGGGCAGGTACGCAGTATTTT

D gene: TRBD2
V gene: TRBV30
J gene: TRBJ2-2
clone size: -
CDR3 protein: CAGVWGGIGELFF
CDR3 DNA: TGTGCCGGAGTTTGGGGGGGTATCGGGGAGCTGTTTTTT

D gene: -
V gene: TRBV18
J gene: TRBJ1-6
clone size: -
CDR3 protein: CASSPAGAGEQSPLHF
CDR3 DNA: TGTGCCAGCTCACCCGCAGGGGCGGGTGAACAATCACCCCTCCACTTT

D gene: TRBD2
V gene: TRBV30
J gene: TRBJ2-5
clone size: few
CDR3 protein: CAWSQRHGGLETQYF
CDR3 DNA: TGTGCCTGGAGCCAGCGACACGGGGGGTTGGAGACCCAGTACTTC

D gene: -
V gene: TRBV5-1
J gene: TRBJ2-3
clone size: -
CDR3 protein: CASSSAARGNPDTQYF
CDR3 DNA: TGCGCCAGCAGCTCCGCCGCCAGGGGAAATCCAGATACGCAGTATTTT

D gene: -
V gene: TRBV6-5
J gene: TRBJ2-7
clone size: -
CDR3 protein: CASSGTVYEQYF
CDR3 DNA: TGTGCCAGCAGTGGGACGGTATACGAGCAGTACTTC

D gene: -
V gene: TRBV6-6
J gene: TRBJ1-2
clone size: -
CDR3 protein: CASSYINRNNYGCTF
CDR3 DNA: TGTGCCAGCAGTTACATTAACAGGAATAACTATGGCTGCACCTTC

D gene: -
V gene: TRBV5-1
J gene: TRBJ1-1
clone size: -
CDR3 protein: CASSLDPRNAEAFF
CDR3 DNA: TGCGCCAGCAGCTTGGATCCCCGGAACGCTGAAGCTTTCTTT

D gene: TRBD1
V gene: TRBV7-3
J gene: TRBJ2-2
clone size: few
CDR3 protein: CASRTGAGGELFF
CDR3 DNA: TGTGCCAGCAGGACAGGGGCCGGCGGGGAGCTGTTTTTT

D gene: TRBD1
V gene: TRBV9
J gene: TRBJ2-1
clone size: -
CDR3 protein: CASSGPGGFYNEQFF
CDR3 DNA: TGTGCCAGCAGCGGGCCAGGGGGATTCTACAATGAGCAGTTCTTC

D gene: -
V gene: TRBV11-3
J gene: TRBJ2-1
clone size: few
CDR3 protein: CASSTGGTANNEQFF
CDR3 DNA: TGTGCCAGCAGTACGGGGGGGACAGCAAACAATGAGCAGTTCTTC

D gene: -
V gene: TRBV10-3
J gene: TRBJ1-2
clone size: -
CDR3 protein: CAISRDKSNYGYTF
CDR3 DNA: TGTGCCATCTCCCGGGACAAAAGTAACTATGGCTACACCTTC

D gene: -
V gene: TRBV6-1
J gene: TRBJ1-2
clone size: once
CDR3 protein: CASSEFSVGDYGYTF
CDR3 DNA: TGTGCCAGCAGTGAGTTCTCCGTTGGGGACTATGGCTACACCTTC

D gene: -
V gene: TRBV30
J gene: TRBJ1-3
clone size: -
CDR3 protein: CAWSSTFGGNTIYF
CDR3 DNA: TGTGCCTGGAGCTCGACTTTTGGGGGAAACACCATATATTTT

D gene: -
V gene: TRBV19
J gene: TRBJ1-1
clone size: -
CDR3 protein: CASSVTRGGSTEAFF
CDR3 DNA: TGTGCCAGTAGTGTAACCAGGGGCGGGAGCACTGAAGCTTTCTTT

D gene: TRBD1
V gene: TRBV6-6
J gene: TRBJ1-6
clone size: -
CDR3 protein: CASSRDRGKNSPLHF
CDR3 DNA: TGTGCCAGCAGTCGGGACAGGGGGAAGAATTCACCCCTCCACTTT

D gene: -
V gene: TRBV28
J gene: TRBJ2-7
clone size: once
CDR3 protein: CASSTPTENYEQYF
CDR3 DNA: TGTGCCAGCAGTACCCCCACAGAGAATTACGAGCAGTACTTC

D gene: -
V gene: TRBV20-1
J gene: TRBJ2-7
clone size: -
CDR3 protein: CSASGYVTLF
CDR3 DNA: TGCAGTGCCAGCGGGTACGTGACTCTCTTC

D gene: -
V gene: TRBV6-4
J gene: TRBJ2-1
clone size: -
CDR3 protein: CASSDNQGGVGNEQFF
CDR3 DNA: TGTGCCAGCAGTGACAACCAGGGGGGGGTTGGGAATGAGCAGTTCTTC

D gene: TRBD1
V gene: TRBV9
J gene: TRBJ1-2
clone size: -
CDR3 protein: CASSVMTGDLYGYTF
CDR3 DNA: TGTGCCAGCAGCGTAATGACAGGGGATTTATATGGCTACACCTTC

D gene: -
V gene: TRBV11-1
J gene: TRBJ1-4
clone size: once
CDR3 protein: CASSLVRGGHEKLFF
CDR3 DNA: TGTGCCAGCAGCTTAGTTCGGGGGGGCCATGAAAAACTGTTTTTT

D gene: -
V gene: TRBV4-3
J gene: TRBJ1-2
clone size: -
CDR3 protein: CASSQERRAHYGYTF
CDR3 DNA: TGCGCCAGCAGCCAAGAACGCAGGGCCCACTATGGCTACACCTTC

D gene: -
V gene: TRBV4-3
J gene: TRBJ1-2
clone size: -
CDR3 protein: CASSQDRVLRGGYTF
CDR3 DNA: TGCGCCAGCAGCCAAGATCGGGTTCTACGGGGTGGCTACACCTTC